This T cell receptor (beta chain) was captured in a study of blood T cell repertoires in COVID-19. At the level of the study: COVID-19 samples, acute and convalescent, were from the United States, Italy and Spain.

In the original processing: How many nucleated cells were present was estimated from reference gene primer amplification. The data were produced by immunoSEQ multiplex PCR, yet TCRdb's version contains in-frame clones alone and is incomplete. D and trimming come from the DNA, and the V and J calls and clone size come from that table. Altogether under 35,000 clones are present, about 89% being singletons, with the ten largest covering about 13%. Points on this clone: Other DNA sequences from this sample encode an identical CDR3 as well.

This receptor was obtained from a man in his 70s with active COVID-19. Sequenced material: peripheral blood.

DNA for the CDR3: TGTGCCAGCAGCGTAGGCGGCTCTGGGGCCAACGTCCTGACTTTC. This encodes CASSVGGSGANVLTF. The genes are TRBV9 and TRBJ2-6; no clear D. Germline CDR1 and CDR2: SGDLS and YYNGEE. This CDR3 has 15 amino acids. V shed 0 bases and J shed 0 bases, with 4 bases lying between them. The full variable domain, completed using reference TRBV9 and TRBJ2-6, is DSGVTQTPKHLITATGQRVTLRCSPRSGDLSVYWYQQSLDQGLQFLIQYYNGEERAKGNILERFSAQQFPDLHSELNLSSLELGDSALYFCASSVGGSGANVLTFGAGSRLTVL.